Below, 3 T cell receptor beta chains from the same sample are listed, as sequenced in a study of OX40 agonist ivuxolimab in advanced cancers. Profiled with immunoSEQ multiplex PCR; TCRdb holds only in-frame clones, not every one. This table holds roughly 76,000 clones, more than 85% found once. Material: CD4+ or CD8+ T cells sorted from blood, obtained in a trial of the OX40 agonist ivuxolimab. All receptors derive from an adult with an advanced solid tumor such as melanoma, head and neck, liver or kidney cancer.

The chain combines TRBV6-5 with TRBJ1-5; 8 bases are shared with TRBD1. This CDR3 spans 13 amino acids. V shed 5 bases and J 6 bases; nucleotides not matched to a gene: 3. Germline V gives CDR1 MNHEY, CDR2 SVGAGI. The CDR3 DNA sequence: TGTGCCAGCAGTACAGGGGGAATTCAGCCCCAGCATTTT. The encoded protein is CASSTGGIQPQHF.

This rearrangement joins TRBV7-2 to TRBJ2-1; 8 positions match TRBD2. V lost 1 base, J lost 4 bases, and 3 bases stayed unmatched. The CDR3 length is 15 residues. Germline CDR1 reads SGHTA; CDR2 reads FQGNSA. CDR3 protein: CASSLVPGGYNEQFF. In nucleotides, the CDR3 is TGTGCCAGCAGCTTAGTTCCGGGGGGGTACAATGAGCAGTTCTTC. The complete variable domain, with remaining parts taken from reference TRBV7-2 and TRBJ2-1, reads GAGVSQSPSNKVTEKGKDVELRCDPISGHTALYWYRQSLGQGLEFLIYFQGNSAPDKSGLPSDRFSAERTGGSVSTLTIQRTQQEDSAVYLCASSLVPGGYNEQFFGPGTRLTVL.

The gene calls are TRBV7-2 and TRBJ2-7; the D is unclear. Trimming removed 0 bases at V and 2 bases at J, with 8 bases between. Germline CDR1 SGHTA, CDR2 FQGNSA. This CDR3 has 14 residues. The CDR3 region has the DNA TGTGCCAGCAGCTTAGCGGGCAGAACCTACGAGCAGTACTTC. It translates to CASSLAGRTYEQYF.